Here is one TCR beta chain with its context. This CDR3 region has 14 residues. Germline CDR1 and CDR2: LNHDA and SQIVND (reference sequence). V was clipped by 0 bases and J by 6 bases, with 9 bases between them. Sample time point: newly diagnosed GD, antithyroid drugs for less than 3 months. Extracted PBMC RNA gave rise to the TCR library. An endocrinology department located in Xi'an, China, was where the patients came from. Assembly of TCR beta libraries relied on iRepertoire HTBI primers together with Arm-PCR of CDR3 regions. TCRdb re-called the multiplex PCR reads through MiXCR, storing one row per CDR3 protein. The repertoire holds 450,000 to 500,000 distinct CDR3 sequences, with 15% to 20% as singletons. This sample was included in a study of regulatory T cells in long-lasting Graves disease. These same records also appear under a second study, on T cells in Graves' hyperthyroidism and ophthalmopathy. From that study: Uncontrolled infection, other autoimmune disease, pregnancy or lactation led to exclusion. A set of HTBI primers served as the primers for a first-round RT-PCR of the TCR CDR3.

The receptor comes from a man aged 40-49 years with Graves disease. Sequences were derived from peripheral blood mononuclear cells (PBMCs), sampled at new diagnosis, from a patient treated with antithyroid drugs. The rearrangement uses TRBV19 and TRBJ2-1, with D tentatively TRBD2 (6 bases). CDR3 in DNA: TGTGCCAGTAGTATAGATGGGACTCTCAATGAGCAGTTCTTC. Its translation is CASSIDGTLNEQFF.